This TCR beta chain came from a study of cytomegalovirus exposure and HLA in healthy donors. Study-level information: Ancestry clustering placed around four fifths of approximately 420 genotyped donors in the Caucasian-associated cluster. Study results and limitations: Analysis was carried out at a later point, and it linked a missense DCLRE1C variant to TCR beta V- and J-gene trimming. The study recorded around 160 TCR beta chains that were cytomegalovirus-associated. An analysis that was carried out later associated 16,000 or so TCR beta sequences with HLA alleles at 0.05 false discovery rate.

The PCR employed 60 Vbeta primers together with 13 Jbeta primers. Sequencing used immunoSEQ multiplex PCR; TCRdb keeps in-frame clones, though not all of them. In the table there are 200,000 or so clones, 85% of which are singletons. To note about this clone: Its matching antigen is unknown.

Per the germline V gene, CDR1 is MDHEN and CDR2 is SYDVKM. The CDR3 runs to 13 residues. The ends lost 1 base at V and 9 bases at J; junction bases unmatched: 3. The TCR sequence derives from a human donor in good health. The chain joins TRBV28 to TRBJ1-5; 7 bases line up with TRBD1. Sequenced: PBMCs. The CDR3: CASSLSGGGPQHF. The CDR3, as DNA: TGTGCCAGCAGTTTATCAGGGGGAGGGCCCCAGCATTTT.